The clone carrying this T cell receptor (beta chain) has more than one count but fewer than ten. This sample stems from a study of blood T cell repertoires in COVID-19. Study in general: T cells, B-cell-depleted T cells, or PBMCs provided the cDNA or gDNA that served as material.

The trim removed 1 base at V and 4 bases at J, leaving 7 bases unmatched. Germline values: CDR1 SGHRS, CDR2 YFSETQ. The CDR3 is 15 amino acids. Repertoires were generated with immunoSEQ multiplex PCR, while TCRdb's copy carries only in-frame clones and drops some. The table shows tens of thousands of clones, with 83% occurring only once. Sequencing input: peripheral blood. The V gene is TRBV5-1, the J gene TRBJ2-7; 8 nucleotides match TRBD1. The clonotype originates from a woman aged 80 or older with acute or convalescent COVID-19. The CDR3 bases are TGCGCCAGCAGCTTGAACGGCCAGGGGGCTTACGAGCAGTACTTC. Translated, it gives CASSLNGQGAYEQYF.